This paragraph covers one T cell receptor beta chain sequence. This sample is part of a study of OX40 agonist ivuxolimab in advanced cancers. Turning to the study itself: Patients were dosed intravenously with ivuxolimab at 0.01 to 10 mg/kg every 2 weeks.

The protocol was immunoSEQ multiplex PCR, while the TCRdb copy is restricted to in-frame clones and leaves out a portion. The table records about 98,000 clones, 75% to 90% of them present only once. From germline, CDR1 is GTSNPN and CDR2 SVGIG (reference sequence). CDR3 length: 15 amino acids. The V and J ends lost 0 bases and 5 bases, in that order; junction bases with no gene match: 9. V usage is TRBV30 and J usage is TRBJ2-5, with 7 bases fitting TRBD1. Sequenced material: CD4+ or CD8+ T cells sorted from blood, taken in a trial of the OX40 agonist ivuxolimab. The receptor was isolated from an adult with an advanced solid tumor such as melanoma, head and neck, liver or kidney cancer. DNA of the CDR3: TGTGCCTGGAGTGTAAGACAGGGAGACCGGGAGACCCAGTACTTC. Translation gives CAWSVRQGDRETQYF.